This T cell receptor (beta chain) was found in a study of T cell changes during pregnancy in multiple sclerosis (dated 2019 in TCRdb). For the study in its entirety: The study looked at changes in the T cell repertoire across pregnancy in women with multiple sclerosis.

The protocol used for the library was the immunoSEQ multiplex PCR assay. TCRdb mirrors the immuneACCESS table, restricted to in-frame sequences. Some clones are absent from its copies; in checked studies, under half trace to an unresolved V gene, and the reason for the others is unknown. The sample table records some 77,000 clones; roughly 91% of these occur just once. The top ten clones comprise 2% to 3% of the sample. A note on this clone: Its specific antigen is unknown. Per-base quality was not reported, and no clone a single base away is much larger than it.

The germline V gene gives CDR1 as SQVTM and CDR2 as ANQGSEA. The CDR3 holds 14 amino acids from the cysteine to the phenylalanine. The sequence is cut down to CDR3 DNA, 42 bases in frame from base 1. The junction shows trimming of 6 bases on V and 5 bases on J, and the gene matches do not reach 9 bases of it. The clonotype comes from a female donor in good health, enrolled as a control in a pregnancy study. This material consisted of peripheral blood, taken after pregnancy. The chain is made from TRBV29-1 and TRBJ2-3; a stretch of 9 junction bases matches TRBD2. The CDR3 region: CSVLSGSGLDTQYF. The nucleotide sequence is given as TGCAGCGTGCTTAGCGGGAGCGGCCTAGATACGCAGTATTTT.